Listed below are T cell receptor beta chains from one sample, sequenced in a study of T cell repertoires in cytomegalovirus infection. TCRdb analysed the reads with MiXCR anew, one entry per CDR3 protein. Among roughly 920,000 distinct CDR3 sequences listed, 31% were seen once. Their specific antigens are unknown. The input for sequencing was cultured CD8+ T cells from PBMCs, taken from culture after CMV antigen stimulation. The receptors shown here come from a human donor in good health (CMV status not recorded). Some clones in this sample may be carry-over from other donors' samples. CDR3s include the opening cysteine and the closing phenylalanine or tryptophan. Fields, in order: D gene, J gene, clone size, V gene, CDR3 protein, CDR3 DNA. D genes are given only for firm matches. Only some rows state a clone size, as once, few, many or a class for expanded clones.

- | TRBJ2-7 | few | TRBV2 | CASLGRVAPYEQYF | TGTGCCAGTCTGGGCCGGGTCGCCCCTTACGAGCAGTACTTC
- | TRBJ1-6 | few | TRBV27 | CASSFLGLGSPLHF | TGTGCCAGCAGTTTTCTGGGGCTCGGTTCACCCCTCCACTTT
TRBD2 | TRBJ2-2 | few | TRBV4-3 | CASSQDSGWSAGELFF | TGCGCCAGCAGCCAAGATAGCGGGTGGAGTGCCGGGGAGCTGTTTTTT
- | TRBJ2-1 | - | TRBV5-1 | CASSFRVRANEQFF | TGCGCCAGCAGCTTCAGAGTAAGGGCCAATGAGCAGTTCTTC
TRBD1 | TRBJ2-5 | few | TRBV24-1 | CATRTGGGETQYF | TGTGCCACCAGGACAGGGGGCGGGGAGACCCAGTACTTC
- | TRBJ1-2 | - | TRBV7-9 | CASSQGRSQSYGYTF | TGTGCCAGCAGCCAAGGGAGGAGCCAGAGCTATGGCTACACCTTC
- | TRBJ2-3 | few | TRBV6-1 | CASTLRDIYTDTQYF | TGTGCCAGCACCTTAAGGGACATTTACACAGATACGCAGTATTTT
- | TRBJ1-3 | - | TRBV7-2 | CASSLISKGTTYF | TGTGCCAGCAGCTTAATATCGAAAGGGACAACATATTTT
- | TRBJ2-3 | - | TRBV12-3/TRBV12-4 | CASSTSTGSTDTQYF | TGTGCCAGCAGTACCTCGACGGGTAGCACAGATACGCAGTATTTT
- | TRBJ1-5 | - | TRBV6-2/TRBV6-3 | CASTTGGTQPQHF | TGTGCCAGCACCACGGGGGGCACTCAGCCCCAGCATTTT
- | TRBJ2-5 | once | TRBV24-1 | CATSEFRLGPQETQYF | TGTGCCACCAGTGAGTTTCGACTAGGCCCGCAAGAGACCCAGTACTTC
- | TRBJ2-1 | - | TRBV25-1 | CASSEFMDNEQFF | TGTGCCAGCAGTGAATTTATGGACAATGAGCAGTTCTTC
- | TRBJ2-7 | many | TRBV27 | CASSSRGPSAYEQYF | TGTGCCAGCAGTTCCCGGGGGCCCTCGGCCTACGAGCAGTACTTC
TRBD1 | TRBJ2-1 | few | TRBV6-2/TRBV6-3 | CASSYEGTGDNEQFF | TGTGCCAGCAGTTACGAAGGGACAGGGGACAATGAGCAGTTCTTC
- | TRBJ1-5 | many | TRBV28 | CASETGPYQPQHF | TGTGCCAGTGAAACAGGGCCCTATCAGCCCCAGCATTTT
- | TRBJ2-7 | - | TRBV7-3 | CASIDDYPTFYEQYF | TGTGCCAGCATCGACGACTACCCCACTTTCTACGAGCAGTACTTC
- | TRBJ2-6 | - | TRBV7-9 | CASSFLARRGAGANVLTF | TGTGCCAGCAGCTTCCTAGCCCGGAGGGGGGCTGGGGCCAACGTCCTGACTTTC
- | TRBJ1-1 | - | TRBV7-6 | CAGGWGSAPEAFF | TGTGCCGGGGGGTGGGGTTCAGCCCCTGAAGCTTTCTTT
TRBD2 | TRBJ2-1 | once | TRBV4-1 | CASSPRGAGGVNEQFF | TGCGCCAGCAGCCCGAGGGGAGCGGGGGGGGTTAATGAGCAGTTCTTC
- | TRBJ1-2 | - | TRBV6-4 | CASSETGTGGYTF | TGTGCCAGCAGTGAAACAGGGACTGGCGGCTACACCTTC
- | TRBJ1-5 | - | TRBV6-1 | CASSAPHSGAEQPQHF | TGTGCCAGCAGTGCTCCCCACTCCGGGGCCGAGCAGCCCCAGCATTTT
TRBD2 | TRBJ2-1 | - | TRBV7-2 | CASSPRGTSGGILDEQFF | TGTGCCAGCAGCCCGAGGGGGACTAGCGGGGGAATATTAGATGAGCAGTTCTTC
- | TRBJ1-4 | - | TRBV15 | CATSRVPPGAATNEKLFF | TGTGCCACCAGCAGAGTTCCCCCCGGAGCTGCAACTAATGAAAAACTGTTTTTT
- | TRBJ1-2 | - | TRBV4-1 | CASSQADTKQGGYTF | TGCGCCAGCAGCCAAGCGGACACGAAGCAGGGTGGCTACACCTTC